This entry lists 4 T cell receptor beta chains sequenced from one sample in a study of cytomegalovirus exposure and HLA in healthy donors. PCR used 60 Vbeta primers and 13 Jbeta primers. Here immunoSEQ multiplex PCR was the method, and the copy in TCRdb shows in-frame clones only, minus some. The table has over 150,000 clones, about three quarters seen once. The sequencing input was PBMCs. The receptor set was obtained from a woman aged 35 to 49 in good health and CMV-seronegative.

CDR3 loop: CASSERAGRSPLHF. The CDR3 coding sequence is TGCGCCAGCAGCGAGAGGGCTGGAAGATCACCCCTCCACTTT. The V call is TRBV5-1, the J call TRBJ1-6, with D unclear. Trimming removed 4 bases at V and 10 bases at J, with 15 bases between. This CDR3 has 14 amino acids. Germline V gene sequence: CDR1 SGHRS, CDR2 YFSETQ.

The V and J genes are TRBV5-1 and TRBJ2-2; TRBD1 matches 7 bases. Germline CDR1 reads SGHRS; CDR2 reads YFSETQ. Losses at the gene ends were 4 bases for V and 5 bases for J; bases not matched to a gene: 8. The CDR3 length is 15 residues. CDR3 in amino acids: CASSKTGFHTGELFF. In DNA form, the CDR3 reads TGCGCCAGCAGCAAGACAGGGTTTCATACCGGGGAGCTGTTTTTT.

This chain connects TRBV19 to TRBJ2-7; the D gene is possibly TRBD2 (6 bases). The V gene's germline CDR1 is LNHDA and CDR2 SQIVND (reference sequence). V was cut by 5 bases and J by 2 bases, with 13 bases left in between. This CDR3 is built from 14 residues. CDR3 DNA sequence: TGTGCCAGTAGTTTTCCGGGACTGACCTACGAGCAGTACTTC. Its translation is CASSFPGLTYEQYF.

For the CDR3, the DNA is TGTGCCAGTAGTATAGATCTCCGGGCCAGGGGGCTAGGTGGCTACACCTTC. The encoded protein is CASSIDLRARGLGGYTF. The chain couples TRBV19 to TRBJ1-2, with TRBD1 matching over 8 bases. The CDR3 length is 17 residues. With V trimmed by 0 bases and J by 7 bases, 13 bases remained unmatched. Germline loops: CDR1 LNHDA, CDR2 SQIVND (reference sequence).